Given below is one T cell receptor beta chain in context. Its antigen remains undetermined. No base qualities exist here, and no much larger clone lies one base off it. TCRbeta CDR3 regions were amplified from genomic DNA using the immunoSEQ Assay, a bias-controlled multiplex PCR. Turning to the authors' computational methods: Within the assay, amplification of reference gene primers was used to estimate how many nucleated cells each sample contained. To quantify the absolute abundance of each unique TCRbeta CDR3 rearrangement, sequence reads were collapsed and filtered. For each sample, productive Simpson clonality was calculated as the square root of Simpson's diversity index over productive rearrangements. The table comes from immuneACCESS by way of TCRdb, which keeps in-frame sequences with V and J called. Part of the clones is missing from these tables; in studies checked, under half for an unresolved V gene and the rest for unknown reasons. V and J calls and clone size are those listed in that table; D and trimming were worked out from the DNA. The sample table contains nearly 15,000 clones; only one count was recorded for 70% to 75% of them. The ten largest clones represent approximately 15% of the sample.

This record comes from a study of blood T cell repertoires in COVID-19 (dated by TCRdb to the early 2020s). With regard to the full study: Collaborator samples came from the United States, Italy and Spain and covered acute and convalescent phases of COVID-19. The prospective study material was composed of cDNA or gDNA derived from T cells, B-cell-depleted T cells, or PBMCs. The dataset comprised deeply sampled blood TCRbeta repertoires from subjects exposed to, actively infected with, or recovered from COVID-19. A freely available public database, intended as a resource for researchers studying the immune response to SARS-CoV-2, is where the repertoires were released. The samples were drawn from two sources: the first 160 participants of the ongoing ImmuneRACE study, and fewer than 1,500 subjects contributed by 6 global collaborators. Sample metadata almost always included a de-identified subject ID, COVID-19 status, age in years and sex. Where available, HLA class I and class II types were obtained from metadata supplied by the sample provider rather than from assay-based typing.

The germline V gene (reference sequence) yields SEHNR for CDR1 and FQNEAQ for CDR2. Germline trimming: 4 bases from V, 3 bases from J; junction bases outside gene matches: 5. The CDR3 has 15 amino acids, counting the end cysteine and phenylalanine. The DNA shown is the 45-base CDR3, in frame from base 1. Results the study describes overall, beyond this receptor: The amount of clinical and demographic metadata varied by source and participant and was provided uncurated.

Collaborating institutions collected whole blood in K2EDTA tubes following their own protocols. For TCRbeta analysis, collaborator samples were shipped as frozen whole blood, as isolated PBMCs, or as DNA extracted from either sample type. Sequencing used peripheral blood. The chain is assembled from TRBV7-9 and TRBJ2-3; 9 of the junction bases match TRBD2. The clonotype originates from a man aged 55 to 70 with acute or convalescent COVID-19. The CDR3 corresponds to CASSSRGGQTDTQYF. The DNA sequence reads TGTGCCAGCAGCTCGCGGGGGGGCCAAACAGATACGCAGTATTTT.